Reported below is one TCR beta chain. A universal primer site was added by template switching, and unique molecular identifiers were carried by the cDNA. MiXCR, applied by TCRdb to the 5' RACE reads, yields one record per CDR3 protein. Of about 1.7 million distinct CDR3 sequences in the sample, around a third were seen once. This sample is part of a study of identical twins. All of the donors were Caucasians in good health. V was clipped by 3 bases and J by 5 bases, with 11 bases between them. From germline, CDR1 is SGHKS and CDR2 YYEKEE (reference sequence). The CDR3 has 14 amino acids. The V call is TRBV5-5, the J call TRBJ2-2, with D possibly matching TRBD2 (6 bases). Sequencing was carried out using cord blood. The receptor was isolated from a newborn girl in good health. The CDR3 nucleotides are TGTGCCAGCAGCTCCCTTGGGGGGACCGGGGAGCTGTTTTTT. It is translated as CASSSLGGTGELFF.